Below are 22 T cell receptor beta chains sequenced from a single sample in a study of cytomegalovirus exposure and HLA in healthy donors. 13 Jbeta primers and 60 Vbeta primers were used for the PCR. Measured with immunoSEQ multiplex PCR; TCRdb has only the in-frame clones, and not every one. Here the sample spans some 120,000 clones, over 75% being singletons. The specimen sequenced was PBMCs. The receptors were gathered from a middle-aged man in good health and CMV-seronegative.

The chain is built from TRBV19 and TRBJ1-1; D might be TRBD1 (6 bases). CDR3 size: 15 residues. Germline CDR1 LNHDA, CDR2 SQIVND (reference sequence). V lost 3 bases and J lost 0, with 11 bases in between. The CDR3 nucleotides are TGTGCCAGTAGTATGGGACACCCCATGAACACTGAAGCTTTCTTT. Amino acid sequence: CASSMGHPMNTEAFF. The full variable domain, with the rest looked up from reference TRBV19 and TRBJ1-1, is DGGITQSPKYLFRKEGQNVTLSCEQNLNHDAMYWYRQDPGQGLRLIYYSQIVNDFQKGDIAEGYSVSREKKESFPLTVTSAQKNPTAFYLCASSMGHPMNTEAFFGQGTRLTVV.

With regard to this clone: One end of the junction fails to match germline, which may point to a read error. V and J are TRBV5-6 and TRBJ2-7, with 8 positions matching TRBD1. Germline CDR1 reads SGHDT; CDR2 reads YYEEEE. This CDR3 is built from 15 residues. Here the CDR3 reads CASSFSGTGLFCAHF. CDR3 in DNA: TGTGCCAGCAGCTTTTCCGGGACAGGCCTATTTTGCGCCCACTTC.

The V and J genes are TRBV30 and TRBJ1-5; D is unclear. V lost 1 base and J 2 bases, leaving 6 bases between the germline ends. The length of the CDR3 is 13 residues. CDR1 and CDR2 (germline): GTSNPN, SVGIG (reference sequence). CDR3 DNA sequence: TGTGCCTGGAGTGGGCTAGGCAATCAGCCCCAGCATTTT. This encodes CAWSGLGNQPQHF.

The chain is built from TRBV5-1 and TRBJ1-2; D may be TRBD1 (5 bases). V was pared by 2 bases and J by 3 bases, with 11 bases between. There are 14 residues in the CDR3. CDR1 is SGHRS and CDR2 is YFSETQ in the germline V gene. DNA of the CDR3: TGCGCCAGCAGCTTCCCGGACACCGACTATGGCTACACCTTC. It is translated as CASSFPDTDYGYTF. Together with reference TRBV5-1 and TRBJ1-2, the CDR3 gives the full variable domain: KAGVTQTPRYLIKTRGQQVTLSCSPISGHRSVSWYQQTPGQGLQFLFEYFSETQRNKGNFPGRFSGRQFSNSRSEMNVSTLELGDSALYLCASSFPDTDYGYTFGSGTRLTVV.

The DNA for the CDR3 is TGTGCCAGCAGCCCGATCGGACAGTTGAATTCACCCCTCCACTTT. Protein sequence: CASSPIGQLNSPLHF. The chain employs TRBV5-4 and TRBJ1-6; the D gene is possibly TRBD1 (6 bases). This CDR3 is built from 15 residues. Per the germline V gene, CDR1 is SGHNT and CDR2 is YYREEE (reference sequence). V lost 4 bases and J lost 7, with 15 bases in between.

Here the CDR3 reads CASSYRAVAGGVNEQFF. The DNA of the CDR3 is TGTGCCAGCAGCTACCGGGCGGTAGCGGGAGGCGTCAATGAGCAGTTCTTC. This chain links TRBV7-2 with TRBJ2-1; TRBD2 agrees at 10 bases. V lost 4 bases to trimming and J lost 6 bases; unmatched junction nucleotides: 12. The CDR3 has 17 residues. Germline V gene data show CDR1 as SGHTA and CDR2 as FQGNSA.

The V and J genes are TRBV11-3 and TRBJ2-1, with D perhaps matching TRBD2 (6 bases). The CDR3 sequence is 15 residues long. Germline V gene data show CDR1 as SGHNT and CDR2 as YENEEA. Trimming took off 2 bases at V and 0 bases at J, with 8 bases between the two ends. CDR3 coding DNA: TGTGCCAGCAGCTTAAGAGCGGGCTCCTACAATGAGCAGTTCTTC. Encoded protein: CASSLRAGSYNEQFF.

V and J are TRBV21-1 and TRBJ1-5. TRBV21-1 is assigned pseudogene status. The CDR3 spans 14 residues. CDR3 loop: CASRPCYSNQPQHF. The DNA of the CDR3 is TGTGCCAGCCGCCCCTGCTATAGCAATCAGCCCCAGCATTTT.

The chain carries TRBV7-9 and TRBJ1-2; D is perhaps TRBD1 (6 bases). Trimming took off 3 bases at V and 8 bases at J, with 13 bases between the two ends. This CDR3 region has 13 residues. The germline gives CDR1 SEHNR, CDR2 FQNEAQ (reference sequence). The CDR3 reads CASSFPTGPGYTF. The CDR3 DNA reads TGTGCCAGCAGCTTTCCCACAGGGCCGGGCTACACCTTC.

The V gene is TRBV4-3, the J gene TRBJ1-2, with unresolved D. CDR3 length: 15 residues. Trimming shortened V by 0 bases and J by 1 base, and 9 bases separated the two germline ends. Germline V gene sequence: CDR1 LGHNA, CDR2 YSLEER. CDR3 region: CASSQDPGGNYGYTF. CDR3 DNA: TGCGCCAGCAGCCAAGATCCAGGTGGTAACTATGGCTACACCTTC.

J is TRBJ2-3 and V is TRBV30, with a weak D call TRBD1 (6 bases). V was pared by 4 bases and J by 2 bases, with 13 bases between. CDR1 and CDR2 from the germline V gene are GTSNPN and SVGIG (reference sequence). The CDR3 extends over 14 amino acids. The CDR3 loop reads CAWTVGAYTDTQYF. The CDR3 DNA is TGTGCCTGGACCGTGGGGGCCTACACAGATACGCAGTATTTT. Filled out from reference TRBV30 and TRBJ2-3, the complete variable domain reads SQTIHQWPATLVQPVGSPLSLECTVEGTSNPNLYWYRQAAGRGLQLLFYSVGIGQISSEVPQNLSASRPQDRQFILSSKKLLLSDSGFYLCAWTVGAYTDTQYFGPGTRLTVL.

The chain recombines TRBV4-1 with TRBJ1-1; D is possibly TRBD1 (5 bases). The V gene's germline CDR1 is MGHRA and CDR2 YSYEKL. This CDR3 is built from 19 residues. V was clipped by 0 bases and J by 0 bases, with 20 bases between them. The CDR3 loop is CASSQELTGDGNMNTEAFF. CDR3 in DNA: TGCGCCAGCAGCCAAGAACTAACGGGGGACGGCAACATGAACACTGAAGCTTTCTTT.

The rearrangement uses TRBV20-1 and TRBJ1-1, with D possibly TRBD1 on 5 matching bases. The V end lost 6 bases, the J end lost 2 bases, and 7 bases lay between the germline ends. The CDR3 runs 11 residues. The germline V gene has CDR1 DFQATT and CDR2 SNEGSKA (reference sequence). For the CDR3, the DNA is TGCAGTGCGACAGCAAACACTGAAGCTTTCTTT. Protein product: CSATANTEAFF.

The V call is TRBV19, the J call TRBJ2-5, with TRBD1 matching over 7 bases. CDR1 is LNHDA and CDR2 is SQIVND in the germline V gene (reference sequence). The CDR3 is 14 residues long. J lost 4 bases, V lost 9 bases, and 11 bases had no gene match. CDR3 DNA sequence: TGTGCCAGCAGAACAGGGGATCTTACAGAGACCCAGTACTTC. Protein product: CASRTGDLTETQYF.

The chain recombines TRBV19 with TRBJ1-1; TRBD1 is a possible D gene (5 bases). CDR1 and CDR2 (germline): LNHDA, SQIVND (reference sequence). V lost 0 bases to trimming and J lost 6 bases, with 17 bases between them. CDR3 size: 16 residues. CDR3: CASSIEWGPPDAEAFF. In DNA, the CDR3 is TGTGCCAGTAGTATAGAGTGGGGCCCCCCGGACGCTGAAGCTTTCTTT.

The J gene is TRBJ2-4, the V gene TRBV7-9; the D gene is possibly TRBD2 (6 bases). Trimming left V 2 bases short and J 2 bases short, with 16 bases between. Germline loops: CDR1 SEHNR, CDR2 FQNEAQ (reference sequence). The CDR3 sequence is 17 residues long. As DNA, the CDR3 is TGTGCCAGCAGCTTAAATCCGGGAGTGGATTCCAAAAACATTCAGTACTTC. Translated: CASSLNPGVDSKNIQYF.

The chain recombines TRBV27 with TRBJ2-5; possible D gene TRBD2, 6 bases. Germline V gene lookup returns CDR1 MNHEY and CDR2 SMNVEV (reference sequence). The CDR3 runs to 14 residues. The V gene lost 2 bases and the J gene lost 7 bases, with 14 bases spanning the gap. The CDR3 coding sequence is TGTGCCAGCAGTTTAAACGGGGGAATTTCGACCCAGTACTTC. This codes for CASSLNGGISTQYF.

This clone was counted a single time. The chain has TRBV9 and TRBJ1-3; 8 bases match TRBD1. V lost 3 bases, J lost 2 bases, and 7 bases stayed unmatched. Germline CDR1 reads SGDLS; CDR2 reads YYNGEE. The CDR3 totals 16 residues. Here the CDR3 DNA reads TGTGCCAGCAGCGCACCCCAGGGGGCGCCTGGAAACACCATATATTTT. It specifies CASSAPQGAPGNTIYF.

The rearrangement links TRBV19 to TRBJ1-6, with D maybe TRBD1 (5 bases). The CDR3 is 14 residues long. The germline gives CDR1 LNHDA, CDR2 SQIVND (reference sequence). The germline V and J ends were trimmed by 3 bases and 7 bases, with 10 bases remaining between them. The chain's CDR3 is CASSMEGRNSPLHF. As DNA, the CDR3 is TGTGCCAGTAGTATGGAGGGGCGGAATTCACCCCTCCACTTT.

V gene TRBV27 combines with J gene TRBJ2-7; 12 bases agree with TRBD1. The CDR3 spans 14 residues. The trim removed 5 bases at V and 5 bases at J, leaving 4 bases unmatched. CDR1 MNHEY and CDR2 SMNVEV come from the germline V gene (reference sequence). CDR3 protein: CASSAGQGAHEQYF. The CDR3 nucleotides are TGTGCCAGCAGTGCGGGACAGGGGGCGCACGAGCAGTACTTC.

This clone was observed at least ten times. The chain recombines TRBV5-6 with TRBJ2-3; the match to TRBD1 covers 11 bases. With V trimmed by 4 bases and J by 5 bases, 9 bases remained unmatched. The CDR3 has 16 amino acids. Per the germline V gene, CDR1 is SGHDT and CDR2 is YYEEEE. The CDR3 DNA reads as TGTGCCAGCAGCGCCCGTTGGGGACAGGGGGTAGATACGCAGTATTTT. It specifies CASSARWGQGVDTQYF.

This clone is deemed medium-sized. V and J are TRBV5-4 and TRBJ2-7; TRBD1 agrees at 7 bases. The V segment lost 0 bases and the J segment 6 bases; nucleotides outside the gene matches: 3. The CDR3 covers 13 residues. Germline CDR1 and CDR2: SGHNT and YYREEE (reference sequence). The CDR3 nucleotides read TGTGCCAGCAGCTTGGGGACAGGACTCGAGCAGTACTTC. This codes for CASSLGTGLEQYF.